This T cell receptor (beta chain) originates from a study of radiotherapy plus CTLA-4 blockade in lung cancer. Per germline, CDR1 SEHNR and CDR2 FQNEAQ (reference sequence). V shed 2 bases and J shed 4 bases, with 8 bases lying between them. This CDR3 has 14 amino acids. In chemo-refractory metastatic non-small-cell lung cancer, patients got ipilimumab CTLA-4 blockade together with focal radiation. Generated by immunoSEQ multiplex PCR, the TCRdb table keeps only in-frame clones and is missing some. Of under 50,000 clones in the sample, 86% were seen once. The V and J genes are TRBV7-9 and TRBJ2-2; no firm D call. Sequencing was performed on peripheral blood, taken from a patient treated with radiotherapy plus ipilimumab. This receptor was obtained from a human donor with non-small cell lung cancer whose response to radiotherapy plus ipilimumab could not be evaluated. This CDR3 reads CASSLSSGTGELFF. The CDR3 nucleotides read TGTGCCAGCAGCTTATCGTCAGGCACCGGGGAGCTGTTTTTT.